The T cell receptor (beta chain) described here comes from a study of T cells after yellow fever vaccination. 5'RACE template switching added a universal primer site and UMIs to TCR cDNA. TCRdb processed the 5' RACE reads anew with MiXCR; each CDR3 protein has one entry. The sample consists of some 250,000 distinct CDR3 sequences, 3.6% of them appearing once. The V end was cut by 5 bases, the J end by 3 bases, with 16 bases between. Germline CDR1 reads SGHTA; CDR2 reads FQGNSA. The CDR3 is 16 amino acids. The sample consisted of PBMCs, taken 15 days after the yellow fever booster vaccination. This receptor was obtained from a man between 18 and 29 years old who received the YFV17D yellow fever vaccine. V gene TRBV7-2 combines with J gene TRBJ2-2; the D is unclear. The CDR3, as DNA: TGTGCCAGCAGCCCCCTAGGGCAGGATTACACCGGGGAGCTGTTTTTT. This encodes CASSPLGQDYTGELFF.